This record concerns one T cell receptor beta chain sequence. Trimming at V came to 5 bases and at J to 0 bases, leaving 3 bases not matched to a gene. Germline V gene data show CDR1 as SQVTM and CDR2 as ANQGSEA. The CDR3 contains 14 residues. This entry comes from a study of blood T cell repertoires in COVID-19. In the source study's methods: Amplification of reference gene primers was used by the study to estimate nucleated cell counts. The protocol was immunoSEQ multiplex PCR, while the TCRdb copy is restricted to in-frame clones and leaves out a portion. V and J calls and clone size come straight from that table; D and trimming were deduced from the DNA. The sample lists about 180,000 clones; around three quarters were seen once.

The clonotype originates from a man between 65 and 85 years old with active or convalescent COVID-19. The rearrangement joins TRBV29-1 to TRBJ2-2; 7 bases map to TRBD1. The source material was peripheral blood. The chain's CDR3 is CSVSDRANTGELFF. In DNA, the CDR3 is TGCAGCGTTTCTGACAGGGCGAACACCGGGGAGCTGTTTTTT.